This T cell receptor beta chain is from a study of CD4+ T cells in melanoma. The assay was immunoSEQ multiplex PCR, and TCRdb's table has in-frame clones only and misses some. Among about 140,000 clones listed, nearly 95% were seen once. Findings and limits, study-wide: CD8+ T cell, macrophage and B cell function reportedly correlated with neoantigen-specific CD4+ T cells. Neoantigen-specific CD4+ T cells in melanoma reportedly had diverse differentiation states.

To note about this clone: The antigen is unknown.

The sequence came from a human donor with melanoma.

The CDR3 is CASSLTMANTEAFF. The CDR3 DNA reads as TGTGCCAGCAGCCTAACAATGGCCAACACTGAAGCTTTCTTT. V gene TRBV5-5 combines with J gene TRBJ1-1; no clear D gene. The ends were cut back, 4 bases at V and 2 bases at J, with 12 bases in the middle. This CDR3 region has 14 residues. Germline CDR1 reads SGHKS; CDR2 reads YYEKEE (reference sequence).